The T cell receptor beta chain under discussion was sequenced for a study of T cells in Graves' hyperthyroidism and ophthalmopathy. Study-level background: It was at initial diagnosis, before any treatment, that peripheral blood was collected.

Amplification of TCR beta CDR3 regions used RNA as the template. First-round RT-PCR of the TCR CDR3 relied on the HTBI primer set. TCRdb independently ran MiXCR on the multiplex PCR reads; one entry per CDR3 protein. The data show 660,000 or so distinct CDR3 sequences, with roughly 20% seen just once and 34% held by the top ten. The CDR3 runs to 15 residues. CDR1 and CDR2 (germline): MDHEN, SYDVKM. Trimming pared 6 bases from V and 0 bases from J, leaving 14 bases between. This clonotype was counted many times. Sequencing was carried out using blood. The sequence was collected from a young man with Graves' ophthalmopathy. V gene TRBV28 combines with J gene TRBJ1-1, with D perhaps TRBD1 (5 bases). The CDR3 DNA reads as TGTGCCAGCAGGCTTTGGGGGGAGATGAACACTGAAGCTTTCTTT. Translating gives CASRLWGEMNTEAFF.